Presented here are 22 T cell receptor beta chains from one specimen sequenced in a study of blood T cell repertoires in COVID-19. Only in-frame clones appear in the TCRdb table, and some are missing; sequencing was by immunoSEQ multiplex PCR. This table has about 180,000 clones, nearly 80% appearing once. Material for sequencing was PBMCs or T cells enriched from blood (not recorded which). These receptors came from a man in his fifties or sixties who had been exposed to COVID-19.

This CDR3 reads CASRKASNQPQHF. CDR3 DNA: TGTGCCAGCAGGAAAGCTAGCAATCAGCCCCAGCATTTT. V usage is TRBV6-5 and J usage is TRBJ1-5; D unclear. The CDR3 length is 13 residues. V lost 6 bases and J 0 bases, leaving 6 bases between the germline ends. The germline gives CDR1 MNHEY, CDR2 SVGAGI.

This chain links TRBV9 with TRBJ2-3, with 13 positions matching TRBD2. Germline assignment: CDR1 SGDLS and CDR2 YYNGEE. V lost 0 bases and J lost 7; bases outside the gene matches: 11. This CDR3 has 18 amino acids. CDR3 in DNA: TGTGCCAGCAGCGTAGGAACTCGGACTAGCGGGAGAGAACATACGCAGTATTTT. It specifies CASSVGTRTSGREHTQYF.

The chain employs TRBV28 and TRBJ2-7, with 9 bases identical to TRBD2. Germline CDR1 MDHEN, CDR2 SYDVKM. The CDR3 is 17 amino acids. V lost 10 bases and J lost 0; bases outside the gene matches: 16. The CDR3 nucleotides read TGTGCCACCGGGACCAAAGGAAGACTAGCGGTCTCCTACGAGCAGTACTTC. Protein: CATGTKGRLAVSYEQYF.

The chain combines TRBV7-2 with TRBJ1-4, with 7 bases that match TRBD1. V was clipped by 5 bases and J by 3 bases; unmatched bases: 9. CDR3 size: 16 residues. Germline V gene data show CDR1 as SGHTA and CDR2 as FQGNSA. The CDR3 DNA is TGTGCCAGCAGCCCTCAGACAGGGCCAGCTAATGAAAAACTGTTTTTT. It yields the protein CASSPQTGPANEKLFF.

The V and J genes are TRBV25-1 and TRBJ2-7; possible D gene TRBD1, 5 bases. The CDR3 loop spans 14 amino acids. V was clipped by 2 bases and J by 0 bases, with 8 bases between them. Germline V CDR1 and CDR2: MGHDK, SYGVNS. The CDR3 coding sequence is TGTGCCAGCAGTGAAGGACACAGCTCCTACGAGCAGTACTTC. This sequence encodes CASSEGHSSYEQYF.

CDR3 DNA: TGCAGCGGAAACAGGGGGCCCATTGATACGCAGTATTTT. Translated: CSGNRGPIDTQYF. This rearrangement joins TRBV29-1 to TRBJ2-3; 9 nucleotides agree with TRBD1. The CDR3 spans 13 residues. V dropped 7 bases and J dropped 6; count of bases not matched to a gene: 8. The germline CDR1 and CDR2 sequences are SQVTM and ANQGSEA.

This clone has just one count. The chain combines TRBV24-1 with TRBJ2-2; perhaps TRBD1 as D (6 bases). Germline CDR1 and CDR2: KGHDR and SFDVKD. Trimming stripped 4 bases from V and 1 base from J, with 9 bases between. CDR3 length: 15 amino acids. Here the CDR3 reads CATSDPGQNTGELFF. The CDR3, as DNA: TGTGCCACCAGTGACCCGGGACAGAACACCGGGGAGCTGTTTTTT.

This chain joins TRBV18 and TRBJ2-1; 14 bases align to TRBD2. CDR3 length: 17 amino acids. CDR1 and CDR2 from the germline V gene are KGHSH and LQKENI. J gave up 7 bases and V 1 base, and 6 bases lay outside the gene matches. The chain's CDR3 is CASSPRSGLAGVNEQFF. The CDR3 region has the DNA TGTGCCAGCTCACCACGGTCGGGACTAGCGGGAGTTAATGAGCAGTTCTTC.

This chain uses TRBV9 with TRBJ1-2; a possible D gene is TRBD1 (6 bases). The V end lost 0 bases, the J end lost 7 bases, and 13 bases lay between the germline ends. Germline V lookup: CDR1 SGDLS, CDR2 YYNGEE. The CDR3 totals 14 residues. CDR3 DNA: TGTGCCAGCAGCGTAGACGGGACACCCGGTGGCTACACCTTC. Translating gives CASSVDGTPGGYTF.

This chain connects TRBV4-1 to TRBJ1-2; TRBD1 is a possible D gene (6 bases). V was trimmed by 4 bases and J by 2 bases, leaving 11 bases between them. The CDR3 has 14 residues. Germline V gene data show CDR1 as MGHRA and CDR2 as YSYEKL. This CDR3 is CASSRRQANYGYTF. DNA for the CDR3: TGCGCCAGCAGCCGCCGACAGGCCAACTATGGCTACACCTTC.

The CDR3 protein is CASSQEQGYSYEQYF. The CDR3 coding sequence is TGTGCCAGCAGCCAAGAGCAGGGGTACTCCTACGAGCAGTACTTC. The rearrangement joins TRBV14 to TRBJ2-7; the D gene is possibly TRBD1 (6 bases). This CDR3 contains 15 residues. Trimming shortened V by 0 bases and J by 0 bases, and 9 bases separated the two germline ends. Germline lookup yields CDR1 SGHDN and CDR2 FVKESK.

V and J are TRBV9 and TRBJ2-3, with a tentative D call TRBD2 (6 bases). The CDR3 totals 16 residues. Germline V gives CDR1 SGDLS, CDR2 YYNGEE. V was clipped by 2 bases and J by 2 bases, with 15 bases between them. Here the CDR3 reads CASSVYLGLSTDTQYF. The CDR3 region has the DNA TGTGCCAGCAGCGTTTACTTGGGACTGTCCACAGATACGCAGTATTTT.

The CDR3 sequence: CASSLDRRAGVGTDTQYF. The CDR3 nucleotides read TGTGCCAGCAGCTTAGATAGACGAGCGGGGGTCGGCACAGATACGCAGTATTTT. The gene calls are TRBV11-3 and TRBJ2-3; TRBD2 matches 8 bases. With 0 bases clipped from V and 1 base from J, the junction kept 9 bases outside the gene matches. This CDR3 is 18 amino acids long. CDR1 and CDR2 (germline): SGHNT, YENEEA.

This chain joins TRBV18 and TRBJ2-3; D gene unclear. The CDR3 totals 14 residues. V lost 6 bases and J lost 1, with 11 bases in between. CDR1 is KGHSH, CDR2 LQKENI, per germline. The CDR3 DNA is TGTGCCAGCTCCAGAGGAAGAGGCACAGATACGCAGTATTTT. This translates into CASSRGRGTDTQYF.

The rearrangement uses TRBV4-3 and TRBJ2-2; D remains unclear. This CDR3 is built from 15 residues. Germline V gives CDR1 LGHNA, CDR2 YSLEER. The V end was cut by 1 base, the J end by 2 bases, with 8 bases between. The DNA of the CDR3 is TGCGCCAGCAGCCAAGGTGGCCCCAACACCGGGGAGCTGTTTTTT. It translates to CASSQGGPNTGELFF.

This sequence joins TRBV7-2 and TRBJ2-3; possible D gene TRBD2, 6 bases. CDR1 and CDR2 (germline): SGHTA, FQGNSA. The V gene lost 3 bases and the J gene lost 0 bases, with 7 bases spanning the gap. The CDR3 extends over 14 amino acids. The CDR3 loop reads CASSFGLSTDTQYF. DNA for the CDR3: TGTGCCAGCAGCTTTGGACTAAGCACAGATACGCAGTATTTT.

This chain connects TRBV5-1 to TRBJ2-3; D remains unclear. V was pared by 5 bases and J by 4 bases, with 8 bases between. This CDR3 has 12 amino acids. The germline gives CDR1 SGHRS, CDR2 YFSETQ. CDR3 DNA: TGCGCCAGCAGAACAGATCCAGATACGCAGTATTTT. It specifies CASRTDPDTQYF.

This clone is a singleton in its sample. The chain recombines TRBV28 with TRBJ1-2; TRBD1 is a possible D gene (6 bases). This CDR3 spans 14 amino acids. V was shortened by 6 bases and J by 7 bases, with 18 bases between the two germline ends. Germline-derived CDR1 and CDR2 are MDHEN and SYDVKM. The CDR3 sequence: CASRGAGTDFGYTF. In nucleotides, the CDR3 is TGTGCCAGCAGGGGGGCCGGGACGGACTTTGGCTACACCTTC.

In its sample, this clone was seen a few times. The chain joins TRBV5-1 to TRBJ1-5, with 8 nucleotides matching TRBD1. Trimming removed 0 bases from V and 9 bases from J; junction bases left unmatched: 11. CDR3 length: 16 residues. Germline V lookup: CDR1 SGHRS, CDR2 YFSETQ. CDR3 coding DNA: TGCGCCAGCAGCTTGGGGGTACAGGGGGACGTCGGGCCCCAGCATTTT. This encodes CASSLGVQGDVGPQHF.

The chain uses TRBV29-1 and TRBJ1-1; 7 positions agree with TRBD1. V shed 6 bases, J shed 7 bases, and the junction held 8 bases outside the gene matches. From germline, CDR1 is SQVTM and CDR2 ANQGSEA. The CDR3 covers 12 residues. Here the CDR3 reads CSVSSTGNEAFF. The CDR3 region has the DNA TGCAGCGTCTCTTCGACAGGGAATGAAGCTTTCTTT.

The chain joins TRBV7-2 to TRBJ2-7, with 9 bases fitting TRBD1. Looked up from germline, CDR1 is SGHTA and CDR2 is FQGNSA. V dropped 5 bases and J dropped 5; count of bases not matched to a gene: 7. The CDR3 totals 14 residues. The CDR3 DNA follows: TGTGCCAGCAGCCTCGGGACAGGGACCCACGAGCAGTACTTC. Protein: CASSLGTGTHEQYF. Combining the CDR3 with reference TRBV7-2 and TRBJ2-7 gives the whole variable domain GAGVSQSPSNKVTEKGKDVELRCDPISGHTALYWYRQSLGQGLEFLIYFQGNSAPDKSGLPSDRFSAERTGGSVSTLTIQRTQQEDSAVYLCASSLGTGTHEQYFGPGTRLTVT.

This clone has more than one count but fewer than ten. The chain combines TRBV6-1 with TRBJ2-5, with a weak D call TRBD2 (6 bases). V was clipped by 5 bases and J by 5 bases, with 9 bases between them. CDR1 and CDR2 from the germline V gene are MNHNS and SASEGT. CDR3 length: 12 residues. Here the CDR3 reads CASSFGSETQYF. In DNA form, the CDR3 reads TGTGCCAGCAGTTTCGGGAGCGAGACCCAGTACTTC.